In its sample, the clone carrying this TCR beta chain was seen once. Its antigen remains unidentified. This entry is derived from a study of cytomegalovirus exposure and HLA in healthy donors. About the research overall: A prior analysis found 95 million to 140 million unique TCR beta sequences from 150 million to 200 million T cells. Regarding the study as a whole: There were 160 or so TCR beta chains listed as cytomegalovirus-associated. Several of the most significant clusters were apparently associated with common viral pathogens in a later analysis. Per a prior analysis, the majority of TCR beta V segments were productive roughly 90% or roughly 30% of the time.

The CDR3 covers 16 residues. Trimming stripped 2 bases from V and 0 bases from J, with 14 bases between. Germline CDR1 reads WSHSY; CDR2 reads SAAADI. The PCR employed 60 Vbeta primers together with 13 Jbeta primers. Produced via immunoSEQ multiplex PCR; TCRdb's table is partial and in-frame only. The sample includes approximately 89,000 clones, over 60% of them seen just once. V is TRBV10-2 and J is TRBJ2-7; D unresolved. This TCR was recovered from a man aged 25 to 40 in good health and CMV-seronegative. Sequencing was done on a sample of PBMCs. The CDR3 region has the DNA TGCGCCAGCAGTGAGCCGAGTCGATCTAGCTCCTACGAGCAGTACTTC. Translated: CASSEPSRSSSYEQYF.